The source of this T cell receptor beta chain is a study of tumor-infiltrating lymphocytes in localized non-small cell lung cancer. Across the whole study: Each patient gave resected tumor and non-adjacent uninvolved lung tissue. Findings of the study overall: Different pieces of the same tissue went to different assays, confounding technical variation with intratumor heterogeneity. Tumors had more T cell infiltration than uninvolved lung, per TCRbeta sequencing and CD3 counts.

Regarding this clone: Its antigen is as yet unknown.

Trimming took 0 bases from V and 0 from J; bases not matched to a gene: 10. The CDR3 consists of 18 residues. From germline, CDR1 is SGHNT and CDR2 YENEEA. Profiled with immunoSEQ multiplex PCR; TCRdb holds only in-frame clones, not every one. The sample shows more than 10,000 clones, 70% to 85% of them seen only once. This clonotype was sampled from a human donor with non-small cell lung cancer. The material sequenced was uninvolved lung tissue not adjacent to the tumor. The rearrangement links TRBV11-3 to TRBJ1-2, with TRBD1 matching over 7 bases. CDR3 nucleotides: TGTGCCAGCAGCTTAGAATACCAGGGGGTAAATACTAACTATGGCTACACCTTC. This sequence encodes CASSLEYQGVNTNYGYTF. Looking up the rest from reference TRBV11-3 and TRBJ1-2 gives the full variable domain: EAGVVQSPRYKIIEKKQPVAFWCNPISGHNTLYWYLQNLGQGPELLIRYENEEAVDDSQLPKDRFSAERLKGVDSTLKIQPAELGDSAVYLCASSLEYQGVNTNYGYTFGSGTRLTVV.